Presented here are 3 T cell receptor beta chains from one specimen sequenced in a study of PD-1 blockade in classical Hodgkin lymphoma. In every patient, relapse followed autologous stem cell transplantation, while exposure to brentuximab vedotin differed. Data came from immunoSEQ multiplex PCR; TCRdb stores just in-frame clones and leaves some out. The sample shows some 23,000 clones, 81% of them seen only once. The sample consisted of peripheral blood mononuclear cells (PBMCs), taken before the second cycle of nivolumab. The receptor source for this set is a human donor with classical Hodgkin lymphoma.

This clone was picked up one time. The CDR3 DNA is TGTGCCAGCAGCTTAGGAGGGGGCCTAGGGTCACCCCTCCACTTT. It is translated as CASSLGGGLGSPLHF. The chain couples TRBV7-8 to TRBJ1-6; 7 bases are a match to TRBD1. Losses at the gene ends were 1 base for V and 10 bases for J; bases not matched to a gene: 7. Germline loops: CDR1 SGHVS, CDR2 FQNEAQ. The CDR3 extends over 15 amino acids.

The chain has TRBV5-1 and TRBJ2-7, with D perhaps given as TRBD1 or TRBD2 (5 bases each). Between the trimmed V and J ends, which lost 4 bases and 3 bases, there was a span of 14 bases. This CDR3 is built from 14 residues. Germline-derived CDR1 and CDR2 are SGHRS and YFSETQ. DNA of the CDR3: TGCGCCAGCAGCCGGACACCCGGGGTCTACGAGCAGTACTTC. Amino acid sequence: CASSRTPGVYEQYF.

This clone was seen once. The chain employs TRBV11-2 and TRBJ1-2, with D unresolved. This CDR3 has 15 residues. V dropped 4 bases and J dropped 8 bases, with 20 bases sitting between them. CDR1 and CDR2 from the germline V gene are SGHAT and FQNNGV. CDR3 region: CASSSPRRVELGYTF. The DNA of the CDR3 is TGTGCCAGCAGCTCCCCGAGAAGGGTAGAACTCGGCTACACCTTC.